The next 20 T cell receptor beta chains were all read from a single sample in a study of blood T cell repertoires in COVID-19. TCRdb's table, derived via immunoSEQ multiplex PCR, lists solely in-frame clones and lacks some. This table has about 260,000 clones, approximately 88% appearing once. Material for sequencing was PBMCs or T cells enriched from blood (not recorded which). All receptors come from a woman between 40 and 50 years old who had been exposed to COVID-19.

The rearrangement joins TRBV15 to TRBJ2-1; 11 positions match TRBD2. The CDR3 length is 18 residues. The V and J ends lost 0 bases and 4 bases, in that order; junction bases with no gene match: 8. Germline CDR1 reads LNHNV; CDR2 reads YYDKDF (reference sequence). The CDR3 DNA reads as TGTGCCACCAGCAGAGATCCCATAACTAGCGGGAGTTACAATGAGCAGTTCTTC. Protein: CATSRDPITSGSYNEQFF. The full variable domain, rest sourced from reference TRBV15 and TRBJ2-1, is DAMVIQNPRYQVTQFGKPVTLSCSQTLNHNVMYWYQQKSSQAPKLLFHYYDKDFNNEADTPDNFQSRRPNTSFCFLDIRSPGLGDTAMYLCATSRDPITSGSYNEQFFGPGTRLTVL.

The chain employs TRBV3-1 (or the pseudogene TRBV3-2) and TRBJ1-2; D not certain. Germline V gene data show CDR1 as LGHDT and CDR2 as YNNKEL (reference sequence). Trimming took off 3 bases at V and 4 bases at J, with 21 bases between the two ends. The CDR3 runs 17 residues. The chain's CDR3 is CASSQEMGGSSFYGYTF. As DNA, the CDR3 is TGTGCCAGCAGCCAGGAGATGGGAGGCAGCAGCTTCTATGGCTACACCTTC.

The chain links TRBV7-8 to TRBJ1-1, with D unresolved. V gave up 4 bases and J gave up 1 base, with 13 bases separating them. Germline V gene lookup returns CDR1 SGHVS and CDR2 FQNEAQ. The CDR3 consists of 15 residues. Here the CDR3 reads CASSSDPGPNTEAFF. For the CDR3, the DNA is TGTGCCAGCAGCTCCGACCCTGGGCCGAACACTGAAGCTTTCTTT.

This chain uses TRBV7-9 with TRBJ1-2, with 7 bases lining up with TRBD1. The CDR3 has 16 residues. Germline lookup yields CDR1 SEHNR and CDR2 FQNEAQ (reference sequence). The V segment lost 2 bases and the J segment 3 bases; nucleotides outside the gene matches: 9. CDR3 bases: TGTGCCAGCAGCTTAAGGACAGGAACCAAGGACTATGGCTACACCTTC. This codes for CASSLRTGTKDYGYTF.

The rearrangement uses TRBV3-1 (or the pseudogene TRBV3-2) and TRBJ1-2, with a possible D match to TRBD1 (5 bases). V lost 0 bases and J 4 bases, leaving 12 bases between the germline ends. The length of the CDR3 is 15 residues. CDR1 is LGHDT, CDR2 YNNKEL, per germline (reference sequence). The CDR3 here is CASSQDWGDSYGYTF. The CDR3 coding sequence is TGTGCCAGCAGCCAAGATTGGGGGGACTCCTATGGCTACACCTTC.

J is TRBJ1-5 and V is TRBV6-1; D perhaps matches TRBD1 (5 bases). V lost 4 bases, J lost 5 bases, and 21 bases lay in between. Germline values: CDR1 MNHNS, CDR2 SASEGT. The CDR3 is made up of 17 amino acids. Here the CDR3 DNA reads TGTGCCAGCAGTGGACCTAACGGACACCATTGGGATCAGCCCCAGCATTTT. As protein: CASSGPNGHHWDQPQHF.

This chain connects TRBV6-2 or TRBV6-3 to TRBJ2-1; D is unresolved. V lost 4 bases to trimming and J lost 7 bases, with 8 bases between them. The CDR3 runs to 12 residues. Germline V gives CDR1 MNHEY, CDR2 SVGEGT. CDR3 sequence reads: CASSSVRNEQFF. The CDR3 DNA is TGTGCCAGCAGTTCTGTTCGGAATGAGCAGTTCTTC.

The chain employs TRBV24-1 and TRBJ1-1; D gene unclear. Germline lookup yields CDR1 KGHDR and CDR2 SFDVKD. Trimming took 8 bases from V and 8 from J, leaving 5 bases between them. This CDR3 region has 9 residues. The CDR3 DNA reads TGTGCCACCATCCGGGAAGCTTTCTTT. Translating gives CATIREAFF.

The rearrangement links TRBV6-2 or TRBV6-3 to TRBJ2-7, with 9 bases matching TRBD1. V gave up 6 bases and J gave up 4 bases; unmatched junction bases: 7. Germline V gene sequence: CDR1 MNHEY, CDR2 SVGEGT. The CDR3 spans 14 residues. The CDR3 region is CASSFLGTGYEQYF. CDR3 bases: TGTGCCAGCAGCTTCCTGGGGACAGGGTACGAGCAGTACTTC.

This clone occurred a few times. V is TRBV3-1 (or the pseudogene TRBV3-2) and J is TRBJ1-4; D may be TRBD1 (5 bases). Germline assignment: CDR1 LGHDT and CDR2 YNNKEL (reference sequence). V shed 4 bases and J shed 3 bases, with 18 bases lying between them. The CDR3 extends over 17 amino acids. The CDR3 nucleotides are TGTGCCAGCAGCCGCTCCCTTCTAGGGGTTTCTAATGAAAAACTGTTTTTT. Its translation is CASSRSLLGVSNEKLFF.

The chain joins TRBV7-3 to TRBJ1-2; 8 bases are a match to TRBD1. V was clipped by 4 bases and J by 4 bases; unmatched bases: 8. Germline V gene lookup returns CDR1 SGHTA and CDR2 FQGTGA. The CDR3 contains 15 residues. The chain's CDR3 is CASSSGTGPSYGYTF. The CDR3 DNA is TGTGCCAGCAGCTCCGGGACAGGCCCATCCTATGGCTACACCTTC.

The J gene is TRBJ2-3, the V gene TRBV11-2; 14 nucleotides align to TRBD2. Germline V gene sequence: CDR1 SGHAT, CDR2 FQNNGV. V gave up 5 bases and J gave up 1 base; unmatched junction bases: 5. This CDR3 region has 17 residues. CDR3 sequence reads: CASSPGTSGGRTDTQYF. Here the CDR3 DNA reads TGTGCCAGCAGCCCCGGGACTAGCGGGGGTCGCACAGATACGCAGTATTTT. The entire variable domain, with the rest obtained from reference TRBV11-2 and TRBJ2-3, is as follows: EAGVAQSPRYKIIEKRQSVAFWCNPISGHATLYWYQQILGQGPKLLIQFQNNGVVDDSQLPKDRFSAERLKGVDSTLKIQPAKLEDSAVYLCASSPGTSGGRTDTQYFGPGTRLTVL.

The V and J genes are TRBV18 and TRBJ2-7; the D gene is possibly TRBD1 (5 bases). CDR1 is KGHSH, CDR2 LQKENI, per germline. Trimming removed 5 bases at V and 3 bases at J, with 11 bases between. The CDR3 has 13 amino acids. The CDR3 spells CASSVQGGYEQYV. In nucleotides, the CDR3 is TGTGCCAGCTCAGTCCAGGGTGGCTACGAGCAGTACGTC.

The chain joins TRBV6-5 to TRBJ1-2; TRBD1 agrees at 7 bases. This CDR3 has 12 residues. The V gene's germline CDR1 is MNHEY and CDR2 SVGAGI. For the CDR3, the DNA is TGTGCAGCAACCGGGACAGAAGATGGCTACACCTTC. Translation gives CAATGTEDGYTF.

V is TRBV12-3 or TRBV12-4 and J is TRBJ1-2, with 7 bases matching TRBD1. V dropped 3 bases and J dropped 8; count of bases not matched to a gene: 6. The CDR3 runs to 13 residues. CDR3 DNA: TGTGCCAGCAGTTTTGGGCAGGGGGAGGGCTACACCTTC. Translated: CASSFGQGEGYTF.

The V gene is TRBV4-1, the J gene TRBJ2-6; 8 nucleotides match TRBD2. The CDR3 contains 17 residues. V lost 3 bases to trimming and J lost 0 bases; unmatched junction nucleotides: 4. Per germline, CDR1 MGHRA and CDR2 YSYEKL. CDR3 DNA sequence: TGCGCCAGCAGCCACGCGGGGGGCAACTCTGGGGCCAACGTCCTGACTTTC. This encodes CASSHAGGNSGANVLTF.

The V gene is TRBV7-2, the J gene TRBJ1-1, with 7 bases lining up with TRBD1. This CDR3 spans 14 amino acids. The junction had 3 bases not matched to a gene; V was cut back by 5 bases and J by 0 bases. The germline V gene has CDR1 SGHTA and CDR2 FQGNSA. The DNA for the CDR3 is TGTGCCAGCAGCCCGGGACAGTTGAACACTGAAGCTTTCTTT. Translated, it gives CASSPGQLNTEAFF.

The gene calls are TRBV4-1 and TRBJ1-1; tentatively, D is TRBD1 (6 bases). V was trimmed by 6 bases and J by 4 bases, leaving 15 bases between them. There are 14 residues in the CDR3. The V gene's germline CDR1 is MGHRA and CDR2 YSYEKL. CDR3 coding DNA: TGCGCCAGCAGTCCAGGGGATTTGGGCACTGAAGCTTTCTTT. It specifies CASSPGDLGTEAFF.

J is TRBJ1-1 and V is TRBV19; tentative D call: TRBD1 (5 bases). CDR1 is LNHDA, CDR2 SQIVND, per germline (reference sequence). V was shortened by 3 bases and J by 1 base, with 21 bases between the two germline ends. This CDR3 region has 18 residues. CDR3 region: CASSIEGRAREKNTEAFF. The CDR3 DNA is TGTGCCAGTAGTATTGAGGGGCGCGCTCGGGAGAAGAACACTGAAGCTTTCTTT.

The CDR3 coding sequence is TGTGCCAGCAGTTTAAGGAGTTACAATGAGCAGTTCTTC. This translates into CASSLRSYNEQFF. J is TRBJ2-1 and V is TRBV12-3 or TRBV12-4; no clear D gene. V was cut by 2 bases and J by 4 bases, with 6 bases left in between. The CDR3 covers 13 residues.